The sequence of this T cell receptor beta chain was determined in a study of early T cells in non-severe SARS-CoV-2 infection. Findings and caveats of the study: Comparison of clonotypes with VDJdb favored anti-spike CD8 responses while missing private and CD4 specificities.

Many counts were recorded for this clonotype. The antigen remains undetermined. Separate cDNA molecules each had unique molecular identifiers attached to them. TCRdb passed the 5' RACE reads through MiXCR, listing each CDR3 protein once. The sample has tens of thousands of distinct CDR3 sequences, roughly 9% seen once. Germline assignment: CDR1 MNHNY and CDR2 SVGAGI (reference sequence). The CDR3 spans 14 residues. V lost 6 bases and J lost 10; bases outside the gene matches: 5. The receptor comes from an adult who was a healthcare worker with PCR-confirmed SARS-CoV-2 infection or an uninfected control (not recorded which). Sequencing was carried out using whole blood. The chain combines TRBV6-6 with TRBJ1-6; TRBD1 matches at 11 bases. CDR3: CASSPGQGGSPLHF. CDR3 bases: TGTGCCAGCAGCCCGGGACAGGGGGGATCACCCCTCCACTTT.